The 27 T cell receptor beta chains given below trace back to one sample, sequenced in a study of shared clonotypes between healthy human individuals. Data came from immunoSEQ multiplex PCR; TCRdb stores just in-frame clones and leaves some out. The sample yields roughly 490,000 clones, over 65% seen once. The sequenced sample was PBMCs. These receptors all stem from a woman between 40 and 50 years old in good health. Some clones in this sample may be carry-over from other donors' samples.

This clone was recorded only once. The CDR3: CASRQTGNTEAFF. The CDR3 nucleotides read TGTGCCAGCAGACAAACAGGGAACACTGAAGCTTTCTTT. The genes are TRBV25-1 and TRBJ1-1; D might be TRBD1 (5 bases). The CDR3 spans 13 residues. The V gene's germline CDR1 is MGHDK and CDR2 SYGVNS. Between the trimmed V and J ends, which lost 6 bases and 1 base, there was a span of 9 bases.

The rearrangement joins TRBV5-4 to TRBJ1-1, with D possibly matching TRBD1 (6 bases). Germline lookup yields CDR1 SGHNT and CDR2 YYREEE (reference sequence). V was trimmed by 4 bases and J by 2 bases, leaving 12 bases between them. The CDR3 contains 14 residues. CDR3 in DNA: TGTGCCAGCAGCCTCGGACAGTTTAACACTGAAGCTTTCTTT. Its protein is CASSLGQFNTEAFF.

Comment on this clone: A far more abundant clone sits one base away, making this likely a read error. The V gene is TRBV4-2, the J gene TRBJ2-7; maybe TRBD2 (7 bases). V lost 0 bases, J lost 3 bases, and 12 bases lay in between. Germline V gives CDR1 LGHNA, CDR2 YNFKEQ. The CDR3 runs to 15 residues. CDR3 amino acids: CASSQDRGAHYEQYF. CDR3 DNA sequence: TGTGCCAGCAGCCAAGACCGGGGGGCCCACTACGAGCAGTACTTC.

The V call is TRBV27, the J call TRBJ2-1, with TRBD1 matching over 7 bases. The germline V gene has CDR1 MNHEY and CDR2 SMNVEV (reference sequence). The CDR3 covers 13 residues. Germline trimming cut 10 bases from V and 2 bases from J; bases unmatched to any gene: 5. This chain's CDR3 is CATRQGPYNEQFF. The CDR3 DNA follows: TGTGCCACTCGACAGGGCCCCTACAATGAGCAGTTCTTC.

This clone was recorded at least ten times. The chain couples TRBV30 to TRBJ1-5, with TRBD1 identical over 8 bases. With V trimmed by 2 bases and J by 7 bases, 4 bases remained unmatched. CDR1 GTSNPN and CDR2 SVGIG come from the germline V gene (reference sequence). This CDR3 comprises 13 residues. CDR3 protein: CAWSPDRAQPQHF. In nucleotides, the CDR3 is TGTGCCTGGAGTCCGGACAGGGCCCAGCCCCAGCATTTT.

V is TRBV5-5 and J is TRBJ2-3; D is unclear. This CDR3 has 14 residues. Trimming shortened V by 0 bases and J by 6 bases, and 11 bases separated the two germline ends. Germline loops: CDR1 SGHKS, CDR2 YYEKEE (reference sequence). The CDR3 sequence: CASSLGTLGDTQYF. DNA for the CDR3: TGTGCCAGCAGCTTGGGCACTCTAGGGGATACGCAGTATTTT.

The genes are TRBV15 and TRBJ1-1; possibly TRBD1 for D (5 bases). Germline assignment: CDR1 LNHNV and CDR2 YYDKDF (reference sequence). There are 15 residues in the CDR3. Trimming removed 3 bases from V and 0 bases from J, with 11 bases in between. The CDR3 spells CATSRGGGMNTEAFF. The CDR3 nucleotides are TGTGCCACCAGCAGGGGGGGTGGGATGAACACTGAAGCTTTCTTT.

The chain joins TRBV7-6 to TRBJ2-7; D is unclear. The CDR3 spans 13 residues. The V gene's germline CDR1 is SGHVS and CDR2 FNYEAQ. The V and J ends lost 0 bases and 2 bases respectively, with 5 bases between them. Here the CDR3 DNA reads TGTGCCAGCAGCTTAGCGGTCGCCTACGAGCAGTACTTC. It encodes CASSLAVAYEQYF. Full variable domain (remainder filled in from reference TRBV7-6 and TRBJ2-7): GAGVSQSPRYKVTKRGQDVALRCDPISGHVSLYWYRQALGQGPEFLTYFNYEAQQDKSGLPNDRFSAERPEGSISTLTIQRTEQRDSAMYRCASSLAVAYEQYFGPGTRLTVT.

The chain combines TRBV28 with TRBJ2-7, with a tentative D call TRBD2 (6 bases). Trimming removed 7 bases from V and 4 bases from J, with 17 bases in between. Germline V gene sequence: CDR1 MDHEN, CDR2 SYDVKM. The CDR3 consists of 14 residues. The CDR3 loop is CASTDATRAYEQYF. The CDR3 region has the DNA TGTGCCAGCACCGATGCGACTAGAGCGTACGAGCAGTACTTC.

The rearrangement joins TRBV18 to TRBJ2-2; no reliable D call. There are 13 residues in the CDR3. Trimming cost V 5 bases and J 1 base, with 5 bases left between them. Looked up from germline, CDR1 is KGHSH and CDR2 is LQKENI. The DNA for the CDR3 is TGTGCCAGCTCAGAGCAGAACACCGGGGAGCTGTTTTTT. Translated: CASSEQNTGELFF.

The chain is built from TRBV2 and TRBJ2-2; no clear D gene. Germline assignment: CDR1 SNHLY and CDR2 FYNNEI. The CDR3 length is 18 residues. Trimming cost V 6 bases and J 6 bases, with 26 bases left between them. CDR3 nucleotide sequence: TGTGCCAGCAGCCCACGTGTTACCCAACTTTCCAACGCCGGGGAGCTGTTTTTT. Its protein is CASSPRVTQLSNAGELFF.

This sequence joins TRBV5-6 and TRBJ1-4; D is unresolved. The V end lost 0 bases, the J end lost 5 bases, and 11 bases lay between the germline ends. There are 15 residues in the CDR3. Germline CDR1 is SGHDT and CDR2 is YYEEEE. The chain's CDR3 is CASSLALIPNEKLFF. Here the CDR3 DNA reads TGTGCCAGCAGCTTGGCCCTTATTCCGAATGAAAAACTGTTTTTT.

V gene TRBV19 combines with J gene TRBJ1-2; D unclear. The CDR3 is 12 amino acids. Per germline, CDR1 LNHDA and CDR2 SQIVND (reference sequence). V was trimmed by 3 bases and J by 8 bases, leaving 10 bases between them. The CDR3 region has the DNA TGTGCCAGTAGTATGACTGGGAGAGGCTACACCTTC. Protein sequence: CASSMTGRGYTF.

The chain employs TRBV11-3 and TRBJ2-3; 12 bases line up with TRBD1. V lost 5 bases and J lost 11; bases outside the gene matches: 5. The CDR3 totals 13 residues. In germline, CDR1 is SGHNT, CDR2 YENEEA. CDR3 nucleotides: TGTGCCAGCAGCGGGACAGGGGGCTTATTGCAGTATTTT. Residues: CASSGTGGLLQYF. Supplemented by reference TRBV11-3 and TRBJ2-3, the full variable domain reads EAGVVQSPRYKIIEKKQPVAFWCNPISGHNTLYWYLQNLGQGPELLIRYENEEAVDDSQLPKDRFSAERLKGVDSTLKIQPAELGDSAVYLCASSGTGGLLQYFGPGTRLTVL.

With respect to this clone: One base separates it from a far larger clone, so it is likely a read error. The chain links TRBV2 to TRBJ2-7; 12 bases line up with TRBD2. CDR3 length: 14 amino acids. CDR1 and CDR2 from the germline V gene are SNHLY and FYNNEI. The CDR3 sequence: CASSWTSGTYERYF. The CDR3 DNA reads as TGTGCCAGCAGCTGGACTAGCGGGACTTACGAGCGGTACTTC.

The genes are TRBV7-2 and TRBJ2-5; no clear D. Deletions cut 2 bases from V and 5 bases from J, with 9 bases between. The germline V gene encodes CDR1 SGHTA and CDR2 FQGNSA. This CDR3 region has 13 residues. CDR3 nucleotide sequence: TGTGCCAGCAGCTTATCGAAGGAGGAGACCCAGTACTTC. It codes for CASSLSKEETQYF.

V is TRBV2 and J is TRBJ2-2; 8 bases are shared with TRBD2. CDR1 is SNHLY, CDR2 FYNNEI, per germline. Trimming at V came to 6 bases and at J to 6 bases, leaving 12 bases not matched to a gene. This CDR3 has 16 residues. Here the CDR3 reads CASRDQGLALAGELFF. CDR3 DNA: TGTGCCAGCAGGGATCAAGGACTAGCTCTTGCCGGGGAGCTGTTTTTT.

The V call is TRBV12-5, the J call TRBJ2-1, with TRBD1 matching over 7 bases. The germline CDR1 and CDR2 sequences are LGHNT and FRNRAP. Trimming took 5 bases from V and 6 from J; bases not matched to a gene: 7. The CDR3 is 14 residues long. The CDR3 protein is CASGSGQVFNEQFF. The CDR3 nucleotides are TGTGCTAGTGGTAGCGGACAGGTCTTCAATGAGCAGTTCTTC.

About this clone itself: The sample contains more than one DNA sequence encoding this CDR3. The chain joins TRBV9 to TRBJ2-1; possible D gene TRBD1, 5 bases. Trimming pared 0 bases from V and 5 bases from J, leaving 12 bases between. The length of the CDR3 is 15 residues. Germline-derived CDR1 and CDR2 are SGDLS and YYNGEE. DNA of the CDR3: TGTGCCAGCAGCGTAGGCCAGGGTTTACACAATGAGCAGTTCTTC. Translating it yields CASSVGQGLHNEQFF.

Comment on this clone: This same CDR3 is encoded by further DNA sequences in the sample. V is TRBV28 and J is TRBJ1-2; the D gene is possibly TRBD1 (5 bases). Germline-derived CDR1 and CDR2 are MDHEN and SYDVKM. V shed 3 bases and J shed 4 bases, with 9 bases lying between them. The CDR3 extends over 13 amino acids. CDR3 amino acids: CASSLGQGYGYTF. The CDR3, as DNA: TGTGCCAGCAGTTTGGGTCAGGGCTATGGCTACACCTTC.

V gene TRBV7-2 combines with J gene TRBJ2-7, with TRBD1 as a possible D gene (6 bases). V lost 7 bases and J lost 0, with 13 bases in between. The germline CDR1 and CDR2 sequences are SGHTA and FQGNSA. This CDR3 comprises 14 residues. The CDR3 is CASKSRGNSYEQYF. Written as DNA, the CDR3 is TGTGCCAGCAAGTCCAGGGGTAACTCCTACGAGCAGTACTTC.

V and J are TRBV10-3 and TRBJ2-3; no clear D gene. V was clipped by 6 bases and J by 6 bases, with 16 bases between them. This CDR3 has 14 amino acids. Germline V gene lookup returns CDR1 ENHRY and CDR2 SYGVKD. CDR3 in DNA: TGTGCCATCAGCGGCTTAGTAAACGCGGATACGCAGTATTTT. Amino acids: CAISGLVNADTQYF.

Only one count was recorded for this clone. V is TRBV11-2 and J is TRBJ2-5; D may be TRBD2 (5 bases). Germline CDR1 reads SGHAT; CDR2 reads FQNNGV. The CDR3 is 14 residues long. V was shortened by 2 bases and J by 2 bases, with 9 bases between the two germline ends. The CDR3 is CASSLSGGQETQYF. DNA of the CDR3: TGTGCCAGCAGCTTATCGGGCGGGCAAGAGACCCAGTACTTC.

V usage is TRBV6-1 and J usage is TRBJ2-7; a weak D match, TRBD2 (5 bases). V lost 0 bases and J 6 bases, leaving 15 bases between the germline ends. The length of the CDR3 is 15 residues. Per germline, CDR1 MNHNS and CDR2 SASEGT. CDR3: CASSEAPGNSGEQYF. The CDR3 region has the DNA TGTGCCAGCAGTGAAGCCCCCGGGAATTCGGGCGAGCAGTACTTC.

V gene TRBV25-1 combines with J gene TRBJ1-2; 7 positions match TRBD1. The junction had 12 bases not matched to a gene; V was cut back by 2 bases and J by 3 bases. The length of the CDR3 is 17 residues. CDR1 is MGHDK and CDR2 is SYGVNS in the germline V gene. The CDR3 region has the DNA TGTGCCAGCAGTGAAAGTACCCCTGTACAGGGGCACTATGGCTACACCTTC. This sequence encodes CASSESTPVQGHYGYTF.

This clone was recorded many times. The J gene is TRBJ2-3, the V gene TRBV6-1, with 8 positions matching TRBD2. With 9 bases clipped from V and 3 bases from J, the junction kept 8 bases outside the gene matches. Germline CDR1 MNHNS, CDR2 SASEGT. The CDR3 is 14 residues long. CDR3 coding DNA: TGTGCCAGTCGAGGCGGACTAGCAACAGATACGCAGTATTTT. Translated, it gives CASRGGLATDTQYF.

Note on this clone: This sample also contains other DNA sequences that code for the same CDR3. The chain employs TRBV30 and TRBJ2-5; D is ambiguous. The CDR3 runs 11 residues. With 2 bases removed from V and 2 bases from J, the gap between germline ends came to 3 bases. CDR1 and CDR2 (germline): GTSNPN, SVGIG (reference sequence). This CDR3 reads CAWSRQETQYF. The CDR3, as DNA: TGTGCCTGGAGTCGGCAAGAGACCCAGTACTTC.